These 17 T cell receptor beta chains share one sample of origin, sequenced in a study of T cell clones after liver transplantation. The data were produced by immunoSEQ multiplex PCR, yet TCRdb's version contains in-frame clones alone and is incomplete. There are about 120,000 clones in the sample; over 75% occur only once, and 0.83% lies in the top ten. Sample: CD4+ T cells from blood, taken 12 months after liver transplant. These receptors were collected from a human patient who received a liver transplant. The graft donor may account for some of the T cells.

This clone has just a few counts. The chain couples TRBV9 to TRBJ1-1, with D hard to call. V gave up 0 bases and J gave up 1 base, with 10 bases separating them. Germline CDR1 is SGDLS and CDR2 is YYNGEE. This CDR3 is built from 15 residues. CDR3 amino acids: CASSVVSRENTEAFF. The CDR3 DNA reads TGTGCCAGCAGCGTAGTTAGTCGGGAGAACACTGAAGCTTTCTTT.

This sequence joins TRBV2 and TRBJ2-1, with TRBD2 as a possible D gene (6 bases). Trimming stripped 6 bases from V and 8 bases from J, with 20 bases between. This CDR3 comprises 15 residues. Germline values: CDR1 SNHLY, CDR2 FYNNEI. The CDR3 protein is CASREGQGGNYEQFF. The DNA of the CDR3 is TGTGCCAGCAGGGAGGGTCAGGGTGGGAACTATGAGCAGTTCTTC.

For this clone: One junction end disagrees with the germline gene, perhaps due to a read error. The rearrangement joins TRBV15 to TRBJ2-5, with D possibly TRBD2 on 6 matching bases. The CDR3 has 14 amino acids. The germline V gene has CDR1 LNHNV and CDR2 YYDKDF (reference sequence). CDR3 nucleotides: TGTGCCACCAGCAAAGATCTCCGACTAGTTACAGGTGACTTC. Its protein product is CATSKDLRLVTGDF.

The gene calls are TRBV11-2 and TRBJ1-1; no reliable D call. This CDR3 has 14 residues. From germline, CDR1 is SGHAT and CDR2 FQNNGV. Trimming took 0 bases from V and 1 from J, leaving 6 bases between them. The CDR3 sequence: CASSLDPENTEAFF. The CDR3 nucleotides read TGTGCCAGCAGCTTAGATCCAGAGAACACTGAAGCTTTCTTT.

Here the CDR3 DNA reads TGTGCCAGTAGGGACAGCCCTGCCACAGATACGCAGTATTTT. Encoded protein: CASRDSPATDTQYF. The gene calls are TRBV19 and TRBJ2-3; a possible D gene is TRBD1 (6 bases). Trimming shortened V by 6 bases and J by 2 bases, and 12 bases separated the two germline ends. Germline V gene sequence: CDR1 LNHDA, CDR2 SQIVND (reference sequence). The CDR3 contains 14 residues.

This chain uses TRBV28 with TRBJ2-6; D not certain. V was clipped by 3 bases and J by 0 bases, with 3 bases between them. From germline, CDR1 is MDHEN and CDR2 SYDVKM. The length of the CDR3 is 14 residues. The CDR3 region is CASSFISGANVLTF. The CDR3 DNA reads TGTGCCAGCAGTTTCATCTCTGGGGCCAACGTCCTGACTTTC.

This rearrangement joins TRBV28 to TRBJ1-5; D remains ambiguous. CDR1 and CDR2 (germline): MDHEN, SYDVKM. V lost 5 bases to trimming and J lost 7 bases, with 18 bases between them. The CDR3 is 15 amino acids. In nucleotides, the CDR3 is TGTGCCAGCAGTCCCTCAGGCCCCTCGGGGCAGCCCCAGCATTTT. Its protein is CASSPSGPSGQPQHF.

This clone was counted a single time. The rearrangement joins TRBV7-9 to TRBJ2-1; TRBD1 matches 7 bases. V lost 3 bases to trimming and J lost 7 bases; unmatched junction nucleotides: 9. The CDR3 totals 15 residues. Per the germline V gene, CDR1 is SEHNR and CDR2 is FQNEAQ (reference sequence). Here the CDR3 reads CASSFQITTGNEQFF. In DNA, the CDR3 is TGTGCCAGCAGCTTCCAAATCACGACAGGGAATGAGCAGTTCTTC.

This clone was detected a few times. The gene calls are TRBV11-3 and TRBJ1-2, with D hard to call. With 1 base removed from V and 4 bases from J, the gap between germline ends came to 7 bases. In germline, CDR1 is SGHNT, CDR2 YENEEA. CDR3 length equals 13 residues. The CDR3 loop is CASSLGAGYGYTF. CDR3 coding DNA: TGTGCCAGCAGCTTAGGGGCCGGCTATGGCTACACCTTC.

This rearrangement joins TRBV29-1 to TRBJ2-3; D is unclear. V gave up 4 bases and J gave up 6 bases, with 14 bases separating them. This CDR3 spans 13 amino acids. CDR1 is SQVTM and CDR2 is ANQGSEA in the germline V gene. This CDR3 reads CSVVRMVGDTQYF. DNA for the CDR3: TGCAGCGTTGTGCGGATGGTGGGGGATACGCAGTATTTT.

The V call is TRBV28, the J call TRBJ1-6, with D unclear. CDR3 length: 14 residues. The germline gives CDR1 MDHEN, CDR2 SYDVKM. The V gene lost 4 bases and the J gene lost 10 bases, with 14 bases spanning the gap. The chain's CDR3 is CASSSGLRGSPLHF. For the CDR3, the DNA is TGTGCCAGCAGTTCCGGACTGAGAGGATCACCCCTCCACTTT.

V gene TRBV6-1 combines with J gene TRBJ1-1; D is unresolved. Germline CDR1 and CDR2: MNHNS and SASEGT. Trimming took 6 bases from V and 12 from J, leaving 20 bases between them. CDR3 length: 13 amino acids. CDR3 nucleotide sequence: TGTGCCAGCAGACTGACACCAGCCCCAAAAACTTTCTTT. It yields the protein CASRLTPAPKTFF.

CDR3 loop: CASSLAQGGAKNIQYF. CDR3 coding DNA: TGCGCCAGCAGCTTGGCCCAGGGGGGAGCCAAAAACATTCAGTACTTC. The V gene is TRBV5-1, the J gene TRBJ2-4, with a weak D call TRBD1 (7 bases). The V and J ends lost 0 bases and 0 bases respectively, with 10 bases between them. The CDR3 totals 16 residues. The germline CDR1 and CDR2 sequences are SGHRS and YFSETQ. Full variable domain (outside the CDR3, taken from reference TRBV5-1 and TRBJ2-4): KAGVTQTPRYLIKTRGQQVTLSCSPISGHRSVSWYQQTPGQGLQFLFEYFSETQRNKGNFPGRFSGRQFSNSRSEMNVSTLELGDSALYLCASSLAQGGAKNIQYFGAGTRLSVL.

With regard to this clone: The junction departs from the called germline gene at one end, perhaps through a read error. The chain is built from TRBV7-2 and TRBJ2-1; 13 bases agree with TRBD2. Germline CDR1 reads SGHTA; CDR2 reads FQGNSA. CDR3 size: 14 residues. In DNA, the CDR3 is TGTGCCAGCAGCTTAGAGACTAGCGGGAGGATAACCCTCTTC. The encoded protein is CASSLETSGRITLF.

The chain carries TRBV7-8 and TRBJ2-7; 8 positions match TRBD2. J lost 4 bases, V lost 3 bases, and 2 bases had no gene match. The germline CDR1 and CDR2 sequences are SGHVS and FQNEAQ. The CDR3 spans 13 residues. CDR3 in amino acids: CASSFSGMYEQYF. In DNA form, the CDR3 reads TGTGCCAGCAGCTTTAGCGGGATGTACGAGCAGTACTTC.

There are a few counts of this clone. CDR3 in DNA: TGTGCCTGGAGTGCACAGGGTTTAGGGAACACTGAAGCTTTCTTT. Translated, it gives CAWSAQGLGNTEAFF. This chain connects TRBV30 to TRBJ1-1; maybe TRBD1 (6 bases). The V and J ends lost 1 base and 1 base respectively, with 13 bases between them. Looked up from germline, CDR1 is GTSNPN and CDR2 is SVGIG (reference sequence). The CDR3 covers 15 residues.

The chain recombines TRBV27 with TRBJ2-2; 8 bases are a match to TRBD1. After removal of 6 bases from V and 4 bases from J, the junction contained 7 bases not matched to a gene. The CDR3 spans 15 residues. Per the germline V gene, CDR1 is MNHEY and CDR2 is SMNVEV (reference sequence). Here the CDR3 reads CASSGDRQVTGELFF. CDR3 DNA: TGTGCCAGCAGCGGGGACAGGCAAGTCACCGGGGAGCTGTTTTTT.